This TCR beta chain is from a study of vaccination effects on CD4 cells after COVID-19. Antigen-specific CD4+ T cell clonotypes were called by their expansion after viral peptide-pool culture in ViraFEST. Upon completion of around 9 days in culture, CD4+ T cells were isolated. The person had PCR-confirmed SARS-CoV-2 infection between March and December 2020. Concerning this clone: Its antigen is unknown.

Generated by immunoSEQ multiplex PCR, the TCRdb table keeps only in-frame clones and is missing some. This repertoire shows 40,000 or so clones, roughly 75% found once; its top ten account for around 30%. With 4 bases removed from V and 0 bases from J, the gap between germline ends came to 17 bases. CDR3 length: 17 amino acids. Germline V gives CDR1 KGHSY, CDR2 FQNENV. The genes are TRBV16 and TRBJ2-3; no definite D call. This clonotype was sampled from a human donor who had a prior SARS-CoV-2 infection. The sequenced sample was CD4+ T cells from PBMCs cultured with a peptide pool, obtained before COVID-19 vaccination. CDR3 sequence reads: CASSLRTLGPSTDTQYF. The CDR3 region has the DNA TGTGCCAGCAGCCTACGAACGCTAGGCCCTAGCACAGATACGCAGTATTTT.